Reported below is one TCR beta chain. This clonotype has just one count. This receptor's antigen is unknown. Base qualities are not provided; no much larger clone lies one nucleotide away. To demonstrate the VDJtools post-analysis software, the study profiled TCR beta repertoires from the peripheral blood of about 13 young patients with multiple sclerosis. The multiple sclerosis patients were children and adolescents ranging in age from roughly 6 to 15 years. The receptor library was made with PCR. Sequencing took place on an Illumina HiSeq 2500. To reduce PCR and sequencing biases, unique molecular identifiers were built into the TCR beta cDNA libraries. Approximately 500,000 cDNA molecules were obtained per 1 to 10 million input T cells, so each molecule approximated one T cell. The same protocol used for the earlier healthy control dataset was applied to prepare and sequence the patient libraries. Samples belonging to the same batch were prepared together, multiplexed and sequenced on a shared HiSeq lane. As for the original processing: MIGEC handled the raw barcoded reads, throwing out single-read molecular identifier groups before consensus assembly and CDR3 extraction. Clonotype tables were post-analysed with VDJtools, normalizing diversity by down-sampling all datasets to the smallest sample size. To correct batch-related cross-sample contamination, repertoire overlap clustering matched CDR3 amino acid sequences but not nucleotide sequences. TCRdb handled the public reads itself, with Q25 trimming in fastp and clone calling in MiXCR, and kept productive beta chains. Rows matching on CDR3 protein sequence are summarized as one entry with the most common DNA and genes. V and J calls and clone size were set by TCRdb, not the authors. The sample contains around 700,000 distinct CDR3 sequences, 55% to 60% of them found a single time. Approximately 10% of the sample rests with the top ten.

This specimen comes from a study of post-analysis software for immune sequencing data (dated by TCRdb to about 2015). In the study overall: Relapsing-remitting, secondary progressive and progressive-relapsing multiple sclerosis were recorded as disease courses, and subtype annotation was lacking for some patients. Patient repertoires were compared against roughly 11 previously published healthy control repertoires from donors aged roughly 6 to 26 years. A subset of samples was prepared in parallel using single-end sample barcoding, then pooled and co-amplified after Illumina adapter ligation.

Broad study findings and their caveats: The multiple sclerosis patient group was slightly younger than the control group. Normalized Chao1 diversity was significantly lower in multiple sclerosis patients than controls, suggesting substantial peripheral T-cell clonal expansion. A handful of TRBV segments, including TRBV5-6, TRBV5-1 and TRBV20-1, were significantly more frequent in patients than controls. When samples were clustered directly using the F measure, samples prepared in the same batch co-clustered strongly, which prompted a batch-effect correction.

The germline V gene specifies SGHAT as CDR1 and FQNNGV as CDR2. The CDR3 sequence holds 18 residues, the cysteine and phenylalanine included. The DNA shown is the 54-base CDR3, in frame from base 1. Trimmed from V: 3 bases; trimmed from J: 4 bases; junction bases lacking a gene match: 13. Recombination joined TRBV11-2 with TRBJ2-1, with 9 junctional bases fitting TRBD1. The sequencing input was blood. The sequence was collected from a girl aged 2 to 10 with multiple sclerosis. The DNA sequence follows: TGTGCCAGCAGCTTCGCCCGGACAGGGGAGGAAAGGTACAATGAGCAGTTCTTC. Its protein is CASSFARTGEERYNEQFF.